This T cell receptor beta chain comes out of a study of monozygotic twins with inflammatory bowel disease. The study, taken as a whole, reports: Compared with healthy twins, IBD patients shared fewer clonotypes with others, especially with disease activity. T cell subtypes were not distinguishable in this analysis.

The CDR3 runs 18 residues. Germline V gene sequence: CDR1 MNHEY, CDR2 SVGAGI. Template switching was used to attach UMIs, which incorporated a 6-nucleotide sample barcode. Following a re-call of the 5' RACE reads, TCRdb has one entry per CDR3 protein and lacks DNA. The table lists 150,000 to 200,000 distinct CDR3 sequences. A note on this clonotype: The antigen remains undetermined.

Sequencing was done on a sample of blood. The receptor's source is a human donor with ulcerative colitis or Crohn's disease, or a healthy co-twin of an affected twin (not recorded which). The gene calls are TRBV6-5 and TRBJ2-7; TCRdb reports TRBD2, a call that lacks DNA to check it against. CDR3 loop: CASSSISRRLAVEYEQYF.